This T cell receptor (beta chain) was captured in a study of regulatory T cells in long-lasting Graves disease. Arm-PCR with iRepertoire HTBI primers amplified the CDR3 regions for these TCR beta libraries. TCRdb called the multiplex PCR reads again in MiXCR, with one record for every CDR3 protein. The table lists roughly 520,000 distinct CDR3 sequences, about 11% of them singletons. Overall study results and limits: Relative to new patients (roughly 1,000), persistent patients exhibited greater sharing of public clonotypes (2,741).

CDR1 and CDR2 from the germline V gene are MNHNS and SASEGT. The trim removed 6 bases at V and 5 bases at J, leaving 4 bases unmatched. The CDR3 is made up of 13 amino acids. This clonotype was seen more than once but under ten times. Its antigen is not known. As to time point: newly diagnosed GD, antithyroid drugs for less than 3 months. After RNA was extracted from PBMCs, the TCR library was made from it. Separately, the same data were catalogued under a study of T cells in Graves' hyperthyroidism and ophthalmopathy. As that report states: Most expanded thyroid clonotypes above 0.001 also appeared in blood. A model of 13 V-J features distinguished ophthalmopathy from stable hyperthyroidism.

This receptor was taken from a woman aged 25 to 39 with Graves disease. The sequenced sample was peripheral blood mononuclear cells (PBMCs), obtained at new diagnosis, from a patient treated with antithyroid drugs. This chain joins TRBV6-1 and TRBJ2-4; 7 nucleotides agree with TRBD1. The CDR3 sequence is CASSRGSENIQYF. The DNA of the CDR3 is TGTGCCAGCAGCAGGGGGTCAGAAAACATTCAGTACTTC.